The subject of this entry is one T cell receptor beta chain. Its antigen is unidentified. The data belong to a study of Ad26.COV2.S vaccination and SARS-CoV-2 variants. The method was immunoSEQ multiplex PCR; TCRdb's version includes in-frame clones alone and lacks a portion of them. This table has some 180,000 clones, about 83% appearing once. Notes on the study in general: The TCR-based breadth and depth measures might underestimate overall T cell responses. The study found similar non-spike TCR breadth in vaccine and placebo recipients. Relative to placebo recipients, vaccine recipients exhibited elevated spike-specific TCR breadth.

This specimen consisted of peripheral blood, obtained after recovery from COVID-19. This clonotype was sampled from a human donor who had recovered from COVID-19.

CDR3 amino acids: CASSYQFNEQFF. The CDR3 DNA is TGTGCCAGCAGTTACCAGTTCAATGAGCAGTTCTTC. This sequence joins TRBV12-3 or TRBV12-4 and TRBJ2-1; no clear D gene. The germline V and J ends were trimmed by 4 bases and 6 bases, with 7 bases remaining between them. There are 12 residues in the CDR3.